The rows below give T cell receptor beta chains drawn from one sample of a study of blood T cell repertoires in COVID-19. Generated by immunoSEQ multiplex PCR, the TCRdb table keeps only in-frame clones and is missing some. The sample shows about 150,000 clones, 80% to 85% of them seen only once. Material for sequencing was peripheral blood. The receptors derive from a man in his thirties or forties with COVID-19, enrolled during active disease. Both conserved end residues are part of each CDR3. Fields, in order: clone size, J gene, D gene, V gene, CDR3 DNA, CDR3 protein. D genes are given only for firm matches. Clone size, where shown, is once, few, many, or a class for clones that have expanded.

once	TRBJ2-7	TRBD1	TRBV18	TGTGCCAGCTCACCATTCAGGGGGAGTAGCGACGAGCAGTACTTC	CASSPFRGSSDEQYF
.	TRBJ2-5	.	TRBV9	TGTGCCAGCAGCGCCCCCTTGTCACCGGGGACCCAGTACTTC	CASSAPLSPGTQYF
once	TRBJ2-1	TRBD2	TRBV7-8	TGTGCCAGCAGCTTCGTTGCGGGAGTAGGGAATGAGCAGTTCTTC	CASSFVAGVGNEQFF
.	TRBJ1-3	TRBD1	TRBV6-6	TGTGCCAGCAGTCGCACAGGGGTCTCTGGAAACACCATATATTTT	CASSRTGVSGNTIYF
.	TRBJ1-4	.	TRBV5-6	TGTGCCAGCAGCTTGGTCGGGTCCTCAGGGGATGAAAAACTGTTTTTT	CASSLVGSSGDEKLFF
.	TRBJ1-2	.	TRBV20-1	TGCAGTGCTAGAGATACGGGGGGCTACACCTTC	CSARDTGGYTF
.	TRBJ1-2	.	TRBV6-5	TGTGCCAGCAGTCCCAGGAACTATGGCTACACCTTC	CASSPRNYGYTF
.	TRBJ2-7	.	TRBV5-1	TGCGCCAGCGGGGTAGGACACAGTGCTTCCTACGAGCAGTACTTC	CASGVGHSASYEQYF
.	TRBJ1-2	TRBD1	TRBV30	TGTGCCTCAAAGGACAGGGTAGGCAACTATGGCTACACCTTC	CASKDRVGNYGYTF
.	TRBJ2-7	TRBD2	TRBV9	TGTGCCAGCAGCGGGGGGACTAGCACTTCCTACGAGCAGTACTTC	CASSGGTSTSYEQYF
.	TRBJ1-1	.	TRBV3-1/TRBV3-2	TGTGCCAGCAGCCAAGAGGAGGGGAGGGGCGCTTTCTTT	CASSQEEGRGAFF
.	TRBJ1-2	TRBD1	TRBV18	TGTGCCAGCTCACCAGTTACAGGGGAAGTTGGCTACACCTTC	CASSPVTGEVGYTF
.	TRBJ2-3	.	TRBV7-9	TGTGCCAGCAGCTTATCCCCGGGAGATACGCAGTATTTT	CASSLSPGDTQYF
.	TRBJ2-7	.	TRBV4-2	TGTGCCAGCAGCCAAGAGGTCGGGGAATCCTACGAGCAGTACTTC	CASSQEVGESYEQYF
.	TRBJ2-1	TRBD2	TRBV4-3	TGCGCCAGCAGCCAAGACGGGACTAGCGGATTGGATGAGCAGTTCTTC	CASSQDGTSGLDEQFF
.	TRBJ2-7	.	TRBV19	TGTGCCAGTAGTATAGGGCTAGCGAGCTACGAGCAGTACTTC	CASSIGLASYEQYF
.	TRBJ2-1	.	TRBV19	TGTGCCAGTAGTACCCCGAATGAGCAGTTCTTC	CASSTPNEQFF
.	TRBJ2-1	TRBD2	TRBV28	TGTGCCAGCGTGCCGGGGTCTAGCGGCTACAATGAGCAGTTCTTC	CASVPGSSGYNEQFF
.	TRBJ1-4	.	TRBV9	TGTGCCAGCAGCTCCCAGGGGAGGGTCGATGAAAAACTGTTTTTT	CASSSQGRVDEKLFF
.	TRBJ2-1	.	TRBV11-3	TGTGCCAGCAGCTTGAGAGCGCTTGGAAATGAGCAGTTCTTC	CASSLRALGNEQFF
once	TRBJ2-3	TRBD2	TRBV7-2	TGTGCCAGCAGCTTGCGTCTAGCGGGAGGGACAGATACGCAGTATTTT	CASSLRLAGGTDTQYF
.	TRBJ2-7	.	TRBV5-1	TGCGCCAGCAGCGGGAGAGGGGGCGAGCAGTACTTC	CASSGRGGEQYF
.	TRBJ2-1	TRBD2	TRBV6-5	TGTGCCAGCAGTTACTACGGGACTAGCGGGAAGAATGAGCAGTTCTTC	CASSYYGTSGKNEQFF
.	TRBJ2-1	.	TRBV11-2	TGTGCCAGCAGCTTAGGAATAGGGGCGGCCGACAATGAGCAGTTCTTC	CASSLGIGAADNEQFF
.	TRBJ2-2	.	TRBV28	TGTGCCAGCAGTCGAACTCCCTCCGGGGAGCTGTTTTTT	CASSRTPSGELFF
.	TRBJ2-3	TRBD2	TRBV2	TGTGCCAGCAGTCCCGGACTAGCGGGAGGGAGGGATACGCAGTATTTT	CASSPGLAGGRDTQYF
once	TRBJ2-3	.	TRBV6-4	TGTGCCAGCCGACCGAGGGGCGGGGGCCCAGATACGCAGTATTTT	CASRPRGGGPDTQYF
.	TRBJ2-7	.	TRBV30	TGTGCCTGGAGTGGAGACAGCTCCTACGAGCAGTACTTC	CAWSGDSSYEQYF
few	TRBJ2-3	TRBD2	TRBV6-4	TGTGCCAGCAGTGCTAGCGGGAGCACAGATACGCAGTATTTT	CASSASGSTDTQYF
.	TRBJ1-1	.	TRBV2	TGTGCCAGCCCACTTGAACAGGGATTGAACACTGAAGCTTTCTTT	CASPLEQGLNTEAFF
.	TRBJ2-2	.	TRBV19	TGTGCCAGTAGTATCGGTACCACCGGGGAGCTGTTTTTT	CASSIGTTGELFF
.	TRBJ2-2	TRBD2	TRBV7-9	TGTGCCAGCAGCTTAGGAGCAGCGGGAGGGCCCACCGGGGAGCTGTTTTTT	CASSLGAAGGPTGELFF
.	TRBJ2-5	.	TRBV18	TGTGCCAGCTCACCGGAGGGGACGTACCAAGAGACCCAGTACTTC	CASSPEGTYQETQYF
once	TRBJ1-5	.	TRBV28	TGTGCCACCGCCCGACAGAGTAGCAATCAGCCCCAGCATTTT	CATARQSSNQPQHF
.	TRBJ1-1	.	TRBV18	TGTGCCAGCTCACCCCCTAGCAGCCTGAACACTGAAGCTTTCTTT	CASSPPSSLNTEAFF
.	TRBJ1-3	TRBD1	TRBV5-1	TGCGCCAGCAGCTTGGATGGACAGGGAGCCGCTGGAAACACCATATATTTT	CASSLDGQGAAGNTIYF
.	TRBJ2-7	TRBD2	TRBV19	TGTGCCAGTAGCCCGACTAGCGGGAGTATCTACGAGCAGTACTTC	CASSPTSGSIYEQYF
.	TRBJ1-4	.	TRBV27	TGTGCCAGCGGAAAACAGGATACTTTAACTACAAATGAAAAACTGTTTTTT	CASGKQDTLTTNEKLFF
.	TRBJ2-2	TRBD2	TRBV2	TGTGCCAGCAGTGGCCTAGCGGGACCCGGGACCGGGGAGCTGTTTTTT	CASSGLAGPGTGELFF
.	TRBJ2-5	.	TRBV11-2	TGTGCCAGCAGCTTAGGCCCCAGGGAGGTAGAGACCCAGTACTTC	CASSLGPREVETQYF